The TCR beta chain under discussion was sequenced for a study of OX40 agonist ivuxolimab in advanced cancers. Profiled with immunoSEQ multiplex PCR; TCRdb holds only in-frame clones, not every one. The data contain about 7,000 clones, over 60% of them seen just once; the ten biggest clones take up 30% to 45%. V lost 5 bases, J lost 8 bases, and 9 bases lay in between. This CDR3 region has 11 residues. Germline V CDR1 and CDR2: PRHDT, FYEKMQ (reference sequence). The material was CD4+ or CD8+ T cells sorted from blood, obtained in a trial of the OX40 agonist ivuxolimab. This clonotype was obtained from an adult with an advanced solid tumor such as melanoma, head and neck, liver or kidney cancer. V usage is TRBV13 and J usage is TRBJ1-2; no reliable D call. The CDR3 is CASSAGGGYTF. CDR3 nucleotides: TGTGCCAGCAGCGCCGGAGGCGGCTACACCTTC.